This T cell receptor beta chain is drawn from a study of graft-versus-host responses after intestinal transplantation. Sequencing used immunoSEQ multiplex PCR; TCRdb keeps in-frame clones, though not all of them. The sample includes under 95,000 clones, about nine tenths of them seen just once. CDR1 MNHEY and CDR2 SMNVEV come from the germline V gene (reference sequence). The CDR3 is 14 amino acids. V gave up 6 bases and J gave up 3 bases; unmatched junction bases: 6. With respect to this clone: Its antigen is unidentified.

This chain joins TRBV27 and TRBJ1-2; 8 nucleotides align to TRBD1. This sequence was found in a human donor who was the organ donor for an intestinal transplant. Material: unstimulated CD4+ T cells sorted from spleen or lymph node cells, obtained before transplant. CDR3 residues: CASRWTGQDYGYTF. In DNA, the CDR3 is TGTGCCAGCAGGTGGACGGGACAGGACTATGGCTACACCTTC.